Listed here are 22 T cell receptor beta chains from one sample, sequenced in a study of T-cell memory formation after mild COVID-19. TCRdb recomputed calls from the 5' RACE reads with MiXCR, one row per CDR3 protein. The sample has 150,000 to 200,000 distinct CDR3 sequences; 15% to 20% are singletons. Sequenced: PBMCs or a T cell subset sorted from them (not recorded which). These TCRs come from an adult woman who had mild COVID-19 (a few samples of this study predate the infection). Cell type and time point are not known.

This clonotype came up a few times. This chain uses TRBV5-6 with TRBJ1-5, with TRBD1 matching over 7 bases. Germline trimming cut 4 bases from V and 7 bases from J; bases unmatched to any gene: 5. Per germline, CDR1 SGHDT and CDR2 YYEEEE. The CDR3 spans 13 residues. The CDR3 protein is CASSLQGLQPQHF. In DNA, the CDR3 is TGTGCCAGCAGCCTACAGGGGCTCCAGCCCCAGCATTTT.

The chain is built from TRBV9 and TRBJ2-2; 15 bases match TRBD2. Germline values: CDR1 SGDLS, CDR2 YYNGEE. The J segment lost 3 bases and the V segment lost 4 bases, leaving 4 bases of the junction unmatched. This CDR3 is 17 amino acids long. Written as DNA, the CDR3 is TGTGCCAGCAGCCGGACTAGCGGGAGGGGGCACACCGGGGAGCTGTTTTTT. Protein: CASSRTSGRGHTGELFF.

This clonotype was observed a handful of times. Written as DNA, the CDR3 is TGTGCCAGCAGCCCGGGACCCCGCACAGATACGCAGTATTTT. Residues: CASSPGPRTDTQYF. This chain uses TRBV7-2 with TRBJ2-3; D could derive from TRBD1 or TRBD2 (5 bases each). The CDR3 runs 14 residues. Germline CDR1 is SGHTA and CDR2 is FQGNSA. The V end was cut by 5 bases, the J end by 1 base, with 10 bases between.

Many counts were recorded for this clonotype. The chain recombines TRBV7-3 with TRBJ2-2, with a tentative D call TRBD2 (6 bases). This CDR3 is 16 amino acids long. Trimming shortened V by 0 bases and J by 4 bases, and 12 bases separated the two germline ends. CDR1 is SGHTA and CDR2 is FQGTGA in the germline V gene. Here the CDR3 DNA reads TGTGCCAGCAGCTTAACTGGGACTTCGCCCACCGGGGAGCTGTTTTTT. Translation: CASSLTGTSPTGELFF.

The genes are TRBV6-5 and TRBJ2-1; D is possibly TRBD1 (5 bases). The CDR3 spans 14 residues. Trimming removed 6 bases at V and 4 bases at J, with 13 bases between. Germline-derived CDR1 and CDR2 are MNHEY and SVGAGI. The CDR3 spells CASSKQVHYNEQFF. CDR3 in DNA: TGTGCCAGCAGCAAACAGGTCCATTACAATGAGCAGTTCTTC.

This clonotype occurred a few times. The chain recombines TRBV29-1 with TRBJ2-7, with D possibly matching TRBD1 (5 bases). The length of the CDR3 is 13 residues. Between the trimmed V and J ends, which lost 3 bases and 3 bases, there was a span of 12 bases. Germline loops: CDR1 SQVTM, CDR2 ANQGSEA. CDR3 coding DNA: TGCAGCGTTGAGACCGACAGCTACTACGAGCAGTACTTC. Translated: CSVETDSYYEQYF.

The chain uses TRBV3-1 and TRBJ2-1; D not resolved. Germline CDR1 LGHDT, CDR2 YNNKEL (reference sequence). This CDR3 has 14 residues. V lost 4 bases, J lost 10 bases, and 17 bases lay in between. CDR3 amino acids: CASSPTGPATEQFF. CDR3 sequence (DNA): TGTGCCAGCAGCCCAACCGGGCCTGCGACCGAGCAGTTCTTC.

The chain carries TRBV18 and TRBJ2-5; 7 bases line up with TRBD2. Germline V CDR1 and CDR2: KGHSH, LQKENI. The CDR3 totals 14 residues. J was trimmed by 3 bases and V by 4 bases; bases with no gene match: 5. Written as DNA, the CDR3 is TGTGCCAGCTCACGGGGGACTAATGAAGAGACCCAGTACTTC. This sequence encodes CASSRGTNEETQYF. The full variable domain, completed using reference TRBV18 and TRBJ2-5, is NAGVMQNPRHLVRRRGQEARLRCSPMKGHSHVYWYRQLPEEGLKFMVYLQKENIIDESGMPKERFSAEFPKEGPSILRIQQVVRGDSAAYFCASSRGTNEETQYFGPGTRLLVL.

This clonotype turned up a few times. The chain links TRBV9 to TRBJ1-1; a weak D match, TRBD1 (5 bases). Germline CDR1 SGDLS, CDR2 YYNGEE. V lost 0 bases and J 1 base, leaving 10 bases between the germline ends. The CDR3 contains 15 residues. The CDR3 is CASSVDSGGNTEAFF. CDR3 nucleotide sequence: TGTGCCAGCAGCGTAGACAGTGGGGGGAACACTGAAGCTTTCTTT.

This clonotype came up a few times. The CDR3 coding sequence is TGCGCCAGCAGCTTGAGGGACCAACTAGATACGCAGTATTTT. It encodes CASSLRDQLDTQYF. V and J are TRBV5-1 and TRBJ2-3, with D possibly called TRBD1 or TRBD2 (5 bases each). The CDR3 runs to 14 residues. Germline-derived CDR1 and CDR2 are SGHRS and YFSETQ. V lost 1 base, J lost 5 bases, and 11 bases lay in between.

V gene TRBV29-1 combines with J gene TRBJ2-5; D perhaps matches TRBD1 (6 bases). The CDR3 spans 13 residues. From germline, CDR1 is SQVTM and CDR2 ANQGSEA. The ends were cut back, 7 bases at V and 5 bases at J, with 17 bases in the middle. The CDR3 reads CSGRQASGETQYF. CDR3 bases: TGCAGCGGGAGACAGGCTTCGGGGGAGACCCAGTACTTC.

This clonotype was detected only a few times. The chain is built from TRBV19 and TRBJ2-4; D is ambiguous. V was clipped by 1 base and J by 8 bases, with 3 bases between them. The CDR3 has 11 residues. Germline CDR1 LNHDA, CDR2 SQIVND (reference sequence). CDR3 sequence reads: CASSIGDIQYF. The CDR3 DNA sequence: TGTGCCAGTAGTATAGGGGACATTCAGTACTTC.

This clonotype was picked up many times. The chain carries TRBV5-1 and TRBJ2-7, with D tentatively TRBD2 (6 bases). Germline CDR1 is SGHRS and CDR2 is YFSETQ. The CDR3 loop spans 15 amino acids. V lost 0 bases and J lost 5, with 15 bases in between. The CDR3 sequence: CASSLEGTGGNEQYF. The CDR3 coding sequence is TGCGCCAGCAGCTTGGAGGGGACTGGCGGGAACGAGCAGTACTTC.

This clonotype was seen a handful of times. This sequence joins TRBV11-1 and TRBJ2-3; 8 nucleotides agree with TRBD2. V shed 4 bases and J 0 bases; nucleotides not matched to a gene: 9. The CDR3 runs 17 residues. Germline loops: CDR1 SGHAT, CDR2 FQDESV (reference sequence). This CDR3 is CASSSFGRAESTDTQYF. DNA for the CDR3: TGTGCCAGCAGCTCGTTCGGGAGGGCGGAAAGCACAGATACGCAGTATTTT. The entire variable domain, with the rest obtained from reference TRBV11-1 and TRBJ2-3, is as follows: EAEVAQSPRYKITEKSQAVAFWCDPISGHATLYWYRQILGQGPELLVQFQDESVVDDSQLPKDRFSAERLKGVDSTLKIQPAELGDSAMYLCASSSFGRAESTDTQYFGPGTRLTVL.

This clonotype appeared a few times. The J gene is TRBJ1-2, the V gene TRBV4-2; D unclear. Germline V gene sequence: CDR1 LGHNA, CDR2 YNFKEQ. V was pared by 1 base and J by 0 bases, with 18 bases between. This CDR3 comprises 18 residues. This chain's CDR3 is CASSQGRSPLEANYGYTF. The CDR3 DNA reads TGTGCCAGCAGCCAAGGCAGGTCTCCCCTTGAAGCTAACTATGGCTACACCTTC.

The chain couples TRBV4-1 to TRBJ2-7; a weak D match, TRBD2 (7 bases). The CDR3 runs 17 residues. V lost 3 bases and J lost 5, with 23 bases in between. CDR1 and CDR2 from the germline V gene are MGHRA and YSYEKL. In DNA form, the CDR3 reads TGCGCCAGCAGCCAGATGGGGGGGGGCTACTGGTCTCACGAGCAGTACTTC. Amino acids: CASSQMGGGYWSHEQYF.

This clonotype was observed many times. The V gene is TRBV6-2 or TRBV6-3, the J gene TRBJ2-1; D remains unclear. The length of the CDR3 is 14 residues. Germline V lookup: CDR1 MNHEY, CDR2 SVGEGT. The V gene lost 6 bases and the J gene lost 2 bases, with 11 bases spanning the gap. CDR3 DNA: TGTGCCAGCAGGCCCCTGGCGGCCTACAATGAGCAGTTCTTC. Translating it yields CASRPLAAYNEQFF.

This clonotype was seen just once. The chain is built from TRBV3-1 and TRBJ2-7; no clear D gene. Trimming took off 1 base at V and 6 bases at J, with 10 bases between the two ends. CDR1 and CDR2 from the germline V gene are LGHDT and YNNKEL (reference sequence). This CDR3 has 13 residues. CDR3 bases: TGTGCCAGCAGCCAAGTCCAGTCAGCCGAGCAGTACTTC. Encoded protein: CASSQVQSAEQYF.

This sequence joins TRBV7-8 and TRBJ1-3; no clear D. V was trimmed by 5 bases and J by 4 bases, leaving 9 bases between them. The CDR3 extends over 13 amino acids. Germline CDR1 reads SGHVS; CDR2 reads FQNEAQ. CDR3 loop: CASSPPGGNTIYF. In DNA form, the CDR3 reads TGTGCCAGCAGCCCCCCTGGAGGAAACACCATATATTTT.

V gene TRBV15 combines with J gene TRBJ2-1; D not resolved. Germline V gene data show CDR1 as LNHNV and CDR2 as YYDKDF (reference sequence). This CDR3 has 18 residues. V was trimmed by 1 base and J by 0 bases, leaving 16 bases between them. The CDR3 DNA is TGTGCCACCAGCAGAGCTGTCGGCTTCCCGGGCTCCTACAATGAGCAGTTCTTC. Its protein product is CATSRAVGFPGSYNEQFF.

Only a few counts were recorded for this clonotype. In DNA form, the CDR3 reads TGCGCCAGCAGCCAAGATAGGCAGGGGGAGTACGAGCAGTACTTC. Translated, it gives CASSQDRQGEYEQYF. This chain joins TRBV4-3 and TRBJ2-7; 7 nucleotides line up with TRBD1. The CDR3 has 15 amino acids. The V gene's germline CDR1 is LGHNA and CDR2 YSLEER. V dropped 0 bases and J dropped 4; count of bases not matched to a gene: 6.

This clonotype has a handful of counts. The chain is built from TRBV12-3 or TRBV12-4 and TRBJ2-7; perhaps TRBD1 as D (5 bases). The CDR3 has 14 amino acids. V lost 6 bases to trimming and J lost 5 bases, with 17 bases between them. For the CDR3, the DNA is TGTGCCAGCAGCCGCGCCGCAGGGATGCACGAGCAGTACTTC. Amino acids: CASSRAAGMHEQYF.